The clone carrying this T cell receptor (beta chain) was observed many times. Trimming removed 1 base at V and 6 bases at J, with 13 bases between. The CDR3 has 14 amino acids. The germline gives CDR1 DFQATT, CDR2 SNEGSKA (reference sequence). During its preparation, the TCRbeta library received unique molecular identifiers. TCRdb itself ran the PCR reads through MiXCR, one entry per CDR3 protein. In the table there are hundreds of thousands of distinct CDR3 sequences, around 12% of which are singletons. The sample comes from a study of T-cell reconstitution after alpha-beta-depleted transplantation in children.

This TCR came from a girl under 10 years old with congenital amegakaryocytic thrombocytopenia, due to receive a stem cell transplant. Sequencing used PBMCs, obtained before TCRalphabeta/CD19-depleted stem cell transplant. The chain couples TRBV20-1 to TRBJ1-5; D ambiguous. CDR3 residues: CSARGGGSSQPQHF. CDR3 DNA: TGCAGTGCTAGAGGAGGAGGGTCCAGTCAGCCCCAGCATTTT.